These T cell receptor beta chains were read from a single sample in a study of Tregs in tolerant kidney transplant recipients. Measured with immunoSEQ multiplex PCR; TCRdb has only the in-frame clones, and not every one. The sample contains 16,000 or so clones, around 60% of which appear only once. What these receptors recognize is not known. The sequenced sample consisted of Tregs from blood cultured with allogeneic cells. The receptors originated from a human donor in good health. Each CDR3 is given with its conserved first and last residue. A D gene is named only where the DNA matches it firmly. Where a row states a size, it is once, few, many or the class of an expanded clone; other rows omit it.

D,V,size,J,DNA,CDR3
NA,TRBV2,NA,TRBJ1-2,TGTGCCAGCAGTGGCGGGTGGACAGATGGCTACACCTTC,CASSGGWTDGYTF
TRBD1,TRBV29-1,NA,TRBJ2-1,TGCAGCGTTGATGGACAGGGATTGGGTGAGCAGTTCTTC,CSVDGQGLGEQFF
NA,TRBV6-5,NA,TRBJ1-2,TGTGCCAGCAGTGACAGCTATGGCTACACCTTC,CASSDSYGYTF
NA,TRBV6-6,NA,TRBJ2-1,TGTGCCAGCAGTTACCTCGATGAGCAGTTCTTC,CASSYLDEQFF
NA,TRBV7-2,few,TRBJ2-2,TGTGCCAGCAGCTCGGCTGGACGGAACACCGGGGAGCTGTTTTTT,CASSSAGRNTGELFF
NA,TRBV7-2,few,TRBJ1-2,TGTGCCAGCAGCTCCGGGGGGGATTCACAAGCGGGTGGCTACACCTTC,CASSSGGDSQAGGYTF
NA,TRBV12-2,NA,TRBJ1-2,TGTGCAAGTCGCTTAGCCTCTGGGACAGGGGGTTGGGGCTACACCTTC,CASRLASGTGGWGYTF
NA,TRBV27,NA,TRBJ2-2,TGTGCCAGCAGTCTTAGGGGGTGGGGCACCGGGGAGCTGTTTTTT,CASSLRGWGTGELFF
NA,TRBV10-3,NA,TRBJ2-7,TGTGCCATCAGCGAAAAGGGGGGGACAGGAGCGTACTTC,CAISEKGGTGAYF
NA,TRBV6-6,NA,TRBJ1-2,TGTGCCAGCAGTTACGCCGGGTTTAGCGTCTATGGCTACACCTTC,CASSYAGFSVYGYTF
NA,TRBV6-5,NA,TRBJ1-2,TGTGCCAGCAGTTACTCTTGGCAGCACTATGGCTACACCTTC,CASSYSWQHYGYTF
NA,TRBV18,NA,TRBJ1-5,TGTGCCAGCTCACCACCGGGAGGGGCAGGGAATCAGCCCCAGCATTTT,CASSPPGGAGNQPQHF
TRBD1,TRBV6-1,few,TRBJ1-2,TGTGCCAGCACCTTGGGACAGCCGAACTATGGCTACACCTTC,CASTLGQPNYGYTF
NA,TRBV27,NA,TRBJ2-3,TGTGCCAGCAGTCCCCGAGGGGCTCAGGATACGCAGTATTTT,CASSPRGAQDTQYF
NA,TRBV4-2,NA,TRBJ1-3,TGTGCCAGCAGCCAAGATCTTGTAGGGGCCAACTCTGGAAACACCATATATTTT,CASSQDLVGANSGNTIYF
NA,TRBV10-3,few,TRBJ1-2,TGTGCCATCAGTGAGCCGTCTGGCAGGAACTATGGCTACACCTTC,CAISEPSGRNYGYTF
TRBD1,TRBV9,NA,TRBJ2-7,TGTGCCAGCAGTGAAACAGGGGTCTCCTACGAGCAGTACTTC,CASSETGVSYEQYF
NA,TRBV7-2,NA,TRBJ2-7,TGTGCCAGCAGCTTAAGTGGGAACCCCTACTACGAGCAGTACTTC,CASSLSGNPYYEQYF
NA,TRBV14,NA,TRBJ2-6,TGTGCCAGCCCAAAGTGGGACCCTGGGGCCAACGTCCTGACTTTC,CASPKWDPGANVLTF
NA,TRBV6-5,NA,TRBJ1-1,TGTGCCAGCAGTTACACCCGACAGATCACTGAAGCTTTCTTT,CASSYTRQITEAFF
TRBD2,TRBV10-3,many,TRBJ2-1,TGTGCCATCATGGCTAGCGGGAGGGTATACAATGAGCAGTTCTTC,CAIMASGRVYNEQFF
TRBD1,TRBV9,NA,TRBJ2-1,TGTGCCAGCTGTCGGGGACAGGGGGCCTACAATGAGCAGTTCTTC,CASCRGQGAYNEQFF
TRBD1,TRBV19,NA,TRBJ2-5,TGTGCCAGTAGTAGGCGGACAGGAAGGGGTCAAGAGACCCAGTACTTC,CASSRRTGRGQETQYF
NA,TRBV30,NA,TRBJ1-6,TGTGCCTGGACCCTAAATATCGCCCCACCTGACCTCCACTTT,CAWTLNIAPPDLHF
NA,TRBV25-1,few,TRBJ2-3,TGTGCCAGCAGTGAACCGGGACAAAGAACAGATACGCAGTATTTT,CASSEPGQRTDTQYF
NA,TRBV18,NA,TRBJ2-3,TGTGCCAGCTCCAGAATCGGGGGCGAAGATACGCAGTATTTT,CASSRIGGEDTQYF
NA,TRBV5-6,NA,TRBJ2-7,TGTGCCAGCAGCTTGGGACAGGTAAATGGAGAGCAGTACTTC,CASSLGQVNGEQYF
TRBD1,TRBV7-2,NA,TRBJ1-2,TGTGCCAGCAGCTTCCTACAGGGGGAGGGTGGCTACACCTTC,CASSFLQGEGGYTF
NA,TRBV9,NA,TRBJ2-2,TGTGCCAGCAGCCCGCCAAGGGGTTTTAACACCGGGGAGCTGTTTTTT,CASSPPRGFNTGELFF
NA,TRBV4-3,NA,TRBJ2-7,TGCGCCAGCAGCAAGGGGGGAACCTACGAGCAGTACTTC,CASSKGGTYEQYF
TRBD2,TRBV6-4,NA,TRBJ2-5,TGTGCCAGCAGTGAAATAGGACTAGCGGGGGGGCCAGAGACCCAGTACTTC,CASSEIGLAGGPETQYF
NA,TRBV5-6,NA,TRBJ1-2,TGTGCCAGCAGCTTACCGGGACGGATAAACTATGGCTACACCTTC,CASSLPGRINYGYTF
NA,TRBV7-2,NA,TRBJ2-3,TGTGCCAGCAGTCTCGGACTTCCCACAGATACGCAGTATTTT,CASSLGLPTDTQYF
TRBD2,TRBV12-5,NA,TRBJ2-3,TGTGCTAGTGGTTTCCCTAGCGGGGGGGCGACAGATACGCAGTATTTT,CASGFPSGGATDTQYF
TRBD2,TRBV6-1,medium-sized,TRBJ2-1,TGTGCCAGCAGTGATGAATTGAGACTAGCGGGGGCCAGGGAGCAGTTCTTC,CASSDELRLAGAREQFF
NA,TRBV11-3,once,TRBJ2-1,TGTGCCAGCAGCCTTCGCGATGAGCAGTTCTTC,CASSLRDEQFF
TRBD2,TRBV6-5,NA,TRBJ2-7,TGTGCCAGCGGTGAGCGGGAGGCCTCCTACGAGCAGTACTTC,CASGEREASYEQYF
NA,TRBV6-6,NA,TRBJ2-6,TGTGCCAGCGTCAGGGTCTCTGGGGCCAACGTCCTGACTTTC,CASVRVSGANVLTF
TRBD2,TRBV4-3,once,TRBJ2-1,TGCGCCAGCAGCCAAGATCACGGGGGAGCGGGACTTCCGTTCGATGAGCAGTTCTTC,CASSQDHGGAGLPFDEQFF
NA,TRBV7-2,NA,TRBJ1-1,TGTGCCAGCAGCTTAACGGGGGAGTTCACTGAAGCTTTCTTT,CASSLTGEFTEAFF
NA,TRBV29-1,NA,TRBJ2-5,TGCAGCGTTCGGGCGGTGGAGACCCAGTACTTC,CSVRAVETQYF
NA,TRBV5-4,NA,TRBJ2-5,TGTGCCAGCAAAATTTCGCCGGGACGGGTCGGGGAGACCCAGTACTTC,CASKISPGRVGETQYF
NA,TRBV25-1,few,TRBJ2-3,TGTGCCAGCAGTGGCCTCAGGGGTTGGGGCACAGATACGCAGTATTTT,CASSGLRGWGTDTQYF
TRBD2,TRBV4-2,NA,TRBJ2-1,TGTGCCAGCAGCCCTAGCGGGGGCCTATACATGGAGCAGTTCTTC,CASSPSGGLYMEQFF
TRBD1,TRBV18,NA,TRBJ1-3,TGTGCCAGCTCACCGTACCGATCGGGACAGGGCTCTGGAAACACCATATATTTT,CASSPYRSGQGSGNTIYF